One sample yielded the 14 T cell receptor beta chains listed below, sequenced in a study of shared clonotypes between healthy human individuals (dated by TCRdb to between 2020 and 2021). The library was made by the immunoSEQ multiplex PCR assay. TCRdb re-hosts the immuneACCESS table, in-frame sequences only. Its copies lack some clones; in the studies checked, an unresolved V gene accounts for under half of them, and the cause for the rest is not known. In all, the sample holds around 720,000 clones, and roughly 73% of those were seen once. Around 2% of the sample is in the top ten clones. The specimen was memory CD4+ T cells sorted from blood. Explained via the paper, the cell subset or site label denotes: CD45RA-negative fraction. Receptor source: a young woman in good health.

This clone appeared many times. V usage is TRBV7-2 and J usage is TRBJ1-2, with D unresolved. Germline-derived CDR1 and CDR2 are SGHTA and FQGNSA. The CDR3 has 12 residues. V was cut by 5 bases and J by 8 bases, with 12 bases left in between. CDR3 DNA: TGTGCCAGCAGCACCTACCTGGGAGGCTACACCTTC. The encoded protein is CASSTYLGGYTF.

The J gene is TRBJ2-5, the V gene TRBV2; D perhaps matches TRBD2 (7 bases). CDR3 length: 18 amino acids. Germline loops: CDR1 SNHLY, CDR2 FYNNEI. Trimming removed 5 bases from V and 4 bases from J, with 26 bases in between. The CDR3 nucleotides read TGTGCCAGCAGTCCCGGAGGGAGGGGGGCCCCCAAGAGAGAGACCCAGTACTTC. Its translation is CASSPGGRGAPKRETQYF.

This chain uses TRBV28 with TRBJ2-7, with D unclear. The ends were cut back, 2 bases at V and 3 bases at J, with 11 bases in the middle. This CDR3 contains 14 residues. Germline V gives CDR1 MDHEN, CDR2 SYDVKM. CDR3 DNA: TGTGCCAGCAGTTTAAAGGGATCGGGCTACGAGCAGTACTTC. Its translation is CASSLKGSGYEQYF. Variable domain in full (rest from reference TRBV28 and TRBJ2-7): DVKVTQSSRYLVKRTGEKVFLECVQDMDHENMFWYRQDPGLGLRLIYFSYDVKMKEKGDIPEGYSVSREKKERFSLILESASTNQTSMYLCASSLKGSGYEQYFGPGTRLTVT.

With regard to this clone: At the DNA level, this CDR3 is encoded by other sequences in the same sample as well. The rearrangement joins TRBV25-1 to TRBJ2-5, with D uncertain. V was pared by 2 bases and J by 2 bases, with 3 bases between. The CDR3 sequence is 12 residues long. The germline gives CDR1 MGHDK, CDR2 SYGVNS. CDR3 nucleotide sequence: TGTGCCAGCAGTGAAAGACAAGAGACCCAGTACTTC. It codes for CASSERQETQYF.

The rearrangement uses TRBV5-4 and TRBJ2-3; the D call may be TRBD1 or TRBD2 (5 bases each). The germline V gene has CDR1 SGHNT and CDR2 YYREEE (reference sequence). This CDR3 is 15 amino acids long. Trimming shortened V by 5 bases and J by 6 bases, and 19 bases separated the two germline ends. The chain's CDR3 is CASRATGAREDTQYF. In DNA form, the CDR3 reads TGTGCCAGCAGAGCGACCGGGGCAAGGGAGGATACGCAGTATTTT.

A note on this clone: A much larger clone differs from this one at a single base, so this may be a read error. CDR3 protein: CASSTGTGGNYGHTF. DNA for the CDR3: TGTGCCAGTAGTACCGGGACAGGGGGCAACTATGGCCACACCTTC. V gene TRBV19 combines with J gene TRBJ1-2; 12 bases align to TRBD1. Per germline, CDR1 LNHDA and CDR2 SQIVND (reference sequence). The CDR3 runs to 15 residues.

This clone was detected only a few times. CDR3 amino acids: CASGTHQETQYF. The DNA for the CDR3 is TGTGCCAGCGGGACACACCAAGAGACCCAGTACTTC. The chain is built from TRBV7-9 and TRBJ2-5, with a possible D match to TRBD1 (6 bases). This CDR3 contains 12 residues. Germline V gene lookup returns CDR1 SEHNR and CDR2 FQNEAQ (reference sequence). Deletions cut 8 bases from V and 0 bases from J, with 7 bases between.

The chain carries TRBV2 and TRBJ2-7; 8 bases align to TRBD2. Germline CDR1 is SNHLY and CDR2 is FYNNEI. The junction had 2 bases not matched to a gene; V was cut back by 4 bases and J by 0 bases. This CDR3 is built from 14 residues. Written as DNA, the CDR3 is TGTGCCAGCAGTGGTGGGACTAGCTCCTACGAGCAGTACTTC. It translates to CASSGGTSSYEQYF.

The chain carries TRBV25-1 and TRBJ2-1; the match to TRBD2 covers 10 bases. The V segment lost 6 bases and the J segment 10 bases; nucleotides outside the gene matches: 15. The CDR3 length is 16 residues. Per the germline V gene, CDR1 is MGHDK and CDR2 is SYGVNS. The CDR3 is CASSRRLAGESSEQFF. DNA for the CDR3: TGTGCCAGCAGCCGGCGGCTAGCGGGAGAATCGAGCGAGCAGTTCTTC.

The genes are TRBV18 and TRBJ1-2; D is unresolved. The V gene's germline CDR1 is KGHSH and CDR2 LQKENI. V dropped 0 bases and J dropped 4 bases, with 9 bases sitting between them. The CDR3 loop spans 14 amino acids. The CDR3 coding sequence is TGTGCCAGCTCACCACCTAACAGTATCTATGGCTACACCTTC. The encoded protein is CASSPPNSIYGYTF.

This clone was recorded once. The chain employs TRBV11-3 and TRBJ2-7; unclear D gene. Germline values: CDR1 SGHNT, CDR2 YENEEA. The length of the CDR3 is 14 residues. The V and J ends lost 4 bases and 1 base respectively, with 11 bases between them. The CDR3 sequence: CASSYSGESYEQYF. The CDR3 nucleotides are TGTGCCAGCAGCTACTCTGGAGAGTCCTACGAGCAGTACTTC.

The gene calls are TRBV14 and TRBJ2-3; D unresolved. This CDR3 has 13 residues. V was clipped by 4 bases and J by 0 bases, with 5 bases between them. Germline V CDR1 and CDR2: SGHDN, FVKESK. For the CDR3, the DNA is TGTGCCAGCAGCCTAGGCAGCACAGATACGCAGTATTTT. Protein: CASSLGSTDTQYF.

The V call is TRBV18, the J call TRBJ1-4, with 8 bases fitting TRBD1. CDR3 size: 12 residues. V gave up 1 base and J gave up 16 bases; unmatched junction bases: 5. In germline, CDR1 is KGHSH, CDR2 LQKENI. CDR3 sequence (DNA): TGTGCCAGCTCACCACGGGGGGACAGGACGTTTTTT. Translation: CASSPRGDRTFF.

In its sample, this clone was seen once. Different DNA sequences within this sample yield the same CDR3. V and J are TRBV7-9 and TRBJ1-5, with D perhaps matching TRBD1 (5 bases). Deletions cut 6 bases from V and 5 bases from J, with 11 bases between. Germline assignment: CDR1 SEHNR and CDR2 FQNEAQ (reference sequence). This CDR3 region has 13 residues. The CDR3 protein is CASSLTADQPQHF. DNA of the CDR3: TGTGCCAGCAGTTTGACAGCCGATCAGCCCCAGCATTTT.